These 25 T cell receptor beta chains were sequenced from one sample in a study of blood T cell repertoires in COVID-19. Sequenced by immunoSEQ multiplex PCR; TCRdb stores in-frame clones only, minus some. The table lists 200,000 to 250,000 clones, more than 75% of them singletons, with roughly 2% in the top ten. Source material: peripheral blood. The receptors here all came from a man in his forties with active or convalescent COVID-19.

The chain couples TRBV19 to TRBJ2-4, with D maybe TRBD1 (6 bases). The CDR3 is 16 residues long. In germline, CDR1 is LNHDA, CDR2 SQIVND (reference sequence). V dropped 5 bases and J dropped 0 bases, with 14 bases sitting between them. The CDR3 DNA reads TGTGCCAGTAGTCCACGAGGGGGAGTAGCCAAAAACATTCAGTACTTC. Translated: CASSPRGGVAKNIQYF.

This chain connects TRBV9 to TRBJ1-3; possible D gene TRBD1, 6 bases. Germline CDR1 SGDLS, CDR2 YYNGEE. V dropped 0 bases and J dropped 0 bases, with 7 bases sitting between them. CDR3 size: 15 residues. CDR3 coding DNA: TGTGCCAGCAGCGTAGGAGGGGGCTCTGGAAACACCATATATTTT. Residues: CASSVGGGSGNTIYF.

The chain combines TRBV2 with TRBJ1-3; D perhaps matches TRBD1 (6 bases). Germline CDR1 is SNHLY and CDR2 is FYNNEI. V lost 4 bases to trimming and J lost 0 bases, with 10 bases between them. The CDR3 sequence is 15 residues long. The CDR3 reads CASSGDTSSGNTIYF. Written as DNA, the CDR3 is TGTGCCAGCAGTGGGGACACTAGCTCTGGAAACACCATATATTTT.

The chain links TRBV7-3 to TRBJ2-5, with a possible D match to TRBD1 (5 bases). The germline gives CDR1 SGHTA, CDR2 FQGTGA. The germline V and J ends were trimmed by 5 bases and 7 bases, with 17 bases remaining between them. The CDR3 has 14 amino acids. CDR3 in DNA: TGTGCCAGCAGCCCAGGGTTGGGTCTGGCGACCCAGTACTTC. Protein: CASSPGLGLATQYF.

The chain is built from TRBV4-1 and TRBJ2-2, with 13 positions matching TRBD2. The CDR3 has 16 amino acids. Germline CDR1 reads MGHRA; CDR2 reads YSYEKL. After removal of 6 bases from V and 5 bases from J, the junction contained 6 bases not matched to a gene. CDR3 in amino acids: CASRGLAGTGTGELFF. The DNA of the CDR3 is TGCGCCAGCAGGGGACTAGCGGGGACGGGAACCGGGGAGCTGTTTTTT.

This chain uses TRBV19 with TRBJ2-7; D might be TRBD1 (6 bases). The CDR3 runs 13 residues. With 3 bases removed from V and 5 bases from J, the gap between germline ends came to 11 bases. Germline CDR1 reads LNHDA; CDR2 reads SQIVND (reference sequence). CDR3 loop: CASSITGRHEQYF. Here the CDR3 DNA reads TGTGCCAGTAGTATTACAGGGCGACACGAGCAGTACTTC.

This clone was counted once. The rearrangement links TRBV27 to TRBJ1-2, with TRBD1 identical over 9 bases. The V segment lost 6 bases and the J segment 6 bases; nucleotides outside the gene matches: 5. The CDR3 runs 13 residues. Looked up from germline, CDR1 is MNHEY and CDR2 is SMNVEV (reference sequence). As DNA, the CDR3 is TGTGCCAGCAGCCATACAGGGGGCGATGGCTACACCTTC. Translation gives CASSHTGGDGYTF.

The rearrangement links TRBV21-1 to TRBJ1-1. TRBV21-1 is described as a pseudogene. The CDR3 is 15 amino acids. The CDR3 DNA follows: TGTGCCAGCAGCAAAGGGGGGGTAACGAACACTGAAGCTTTCTTT. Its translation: CASSKGGVTNTEAFF.

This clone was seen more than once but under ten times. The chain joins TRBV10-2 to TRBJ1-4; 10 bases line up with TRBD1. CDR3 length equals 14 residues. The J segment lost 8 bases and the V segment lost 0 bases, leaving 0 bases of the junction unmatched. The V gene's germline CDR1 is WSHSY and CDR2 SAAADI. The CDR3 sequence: CASSESGQGEKLFF. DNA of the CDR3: TGCGCCAGCAGTGAGTCGGGACAGGGGGAAAAACTGTTTTTT.

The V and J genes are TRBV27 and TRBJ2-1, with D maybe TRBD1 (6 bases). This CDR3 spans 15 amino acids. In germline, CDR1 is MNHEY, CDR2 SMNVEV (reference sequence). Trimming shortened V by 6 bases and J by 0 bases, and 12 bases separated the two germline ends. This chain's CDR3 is CASSVQGSSYNEQFF. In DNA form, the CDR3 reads TGTGCCAGCAGCGTACAGGGAAGCTCCTACAATGAGCAGTTCTTC.

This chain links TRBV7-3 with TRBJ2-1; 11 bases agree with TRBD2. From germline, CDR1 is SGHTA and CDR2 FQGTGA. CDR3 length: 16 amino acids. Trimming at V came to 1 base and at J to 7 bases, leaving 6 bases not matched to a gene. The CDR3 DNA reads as TGTGCCAGCAGCTTAAGCCTAGCGGGGGGCCCGAATGAGCAGTTCTTC. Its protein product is CASSLSLAGGPNEQFF.

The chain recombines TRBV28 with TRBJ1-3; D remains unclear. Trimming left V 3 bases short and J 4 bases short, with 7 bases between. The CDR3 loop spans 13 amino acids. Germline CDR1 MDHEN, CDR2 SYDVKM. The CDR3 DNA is TGTGCCAGCAGTTTTCCCGGGGGAAACACCATATATTTT. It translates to CASSFPGGNTIYF.

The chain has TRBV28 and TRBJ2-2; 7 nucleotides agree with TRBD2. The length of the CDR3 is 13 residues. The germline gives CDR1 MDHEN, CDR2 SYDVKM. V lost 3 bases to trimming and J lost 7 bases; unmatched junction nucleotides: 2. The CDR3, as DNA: TGTGCCAGCAGTTTGGGCGGGAGCGGGGAGCTGTTTTTT. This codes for CASSLGGSGELFF.

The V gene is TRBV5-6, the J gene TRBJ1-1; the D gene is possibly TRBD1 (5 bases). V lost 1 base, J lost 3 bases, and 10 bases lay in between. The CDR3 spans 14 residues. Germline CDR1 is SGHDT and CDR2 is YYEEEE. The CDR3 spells CASSLFDSDTEAFF. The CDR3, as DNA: TGTGCCAGCAGCTTGTTTGACAGTGACACTGAAGCTTTCTTT.

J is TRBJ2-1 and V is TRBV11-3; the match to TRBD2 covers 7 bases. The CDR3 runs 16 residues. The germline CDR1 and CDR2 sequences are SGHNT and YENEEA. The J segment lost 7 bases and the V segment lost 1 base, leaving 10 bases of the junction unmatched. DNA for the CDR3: TGTGCCAGCAGCTTAGTGGGCGTCGGACTAGGAAATGAGCAGTTCTTC. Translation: CASSLVGVGLGNEQFF.

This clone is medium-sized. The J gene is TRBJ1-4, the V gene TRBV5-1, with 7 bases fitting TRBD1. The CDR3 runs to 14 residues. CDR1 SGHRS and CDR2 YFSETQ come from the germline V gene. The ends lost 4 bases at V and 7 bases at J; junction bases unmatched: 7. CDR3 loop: CASSPEQGSEKLFF. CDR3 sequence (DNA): TGCGCCAGCAGCCCCGAACAGGGGAGTGAAAAACTGTTTTTT.

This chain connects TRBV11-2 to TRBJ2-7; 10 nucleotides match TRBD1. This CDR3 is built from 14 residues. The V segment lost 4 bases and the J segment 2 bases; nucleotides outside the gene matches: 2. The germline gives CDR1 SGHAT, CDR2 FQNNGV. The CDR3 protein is CASSWDRGPYEQYF. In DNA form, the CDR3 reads TGTGCCAGCAGCTGGGACAGGGGCCCCTACGAGCAGTACTTC.

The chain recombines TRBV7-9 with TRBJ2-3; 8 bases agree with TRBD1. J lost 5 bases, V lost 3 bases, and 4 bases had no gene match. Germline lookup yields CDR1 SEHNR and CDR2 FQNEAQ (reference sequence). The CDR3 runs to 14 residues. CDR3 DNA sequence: TGTGCCAGCAGCTTGGACAGGGATGGAGATACGCAGTATTTT. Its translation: CASSLDRDGDTQYF. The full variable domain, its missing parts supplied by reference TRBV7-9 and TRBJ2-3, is DTGVSQNPRHKITKRGQNVTFRCDPISEHNRLYWYRQTLGQGPEFLTYFQNEAQLEKSRLLSDRFSAERPKGSFSTLEIQRTEQGDSAMYLCASSLDRDGDTQYFGPGTRLTVL.

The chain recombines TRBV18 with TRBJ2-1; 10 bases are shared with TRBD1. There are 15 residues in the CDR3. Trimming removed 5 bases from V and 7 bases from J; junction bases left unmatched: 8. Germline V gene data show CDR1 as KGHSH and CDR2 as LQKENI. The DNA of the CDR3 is TGTGCCAGCTCAAGACAGGGGGCACTTACAAATGAGCAGTTCTTC. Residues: CASSRQGALTNEQFF.

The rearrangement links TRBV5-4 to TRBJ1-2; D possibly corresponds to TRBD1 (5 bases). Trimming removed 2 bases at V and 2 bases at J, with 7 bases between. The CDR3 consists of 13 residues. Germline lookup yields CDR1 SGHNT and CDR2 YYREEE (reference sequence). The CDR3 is CASSLQANYGYTF. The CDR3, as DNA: TGTGCCAGCAGCTTACAGGCGAACTATGGCTACACCTTC.

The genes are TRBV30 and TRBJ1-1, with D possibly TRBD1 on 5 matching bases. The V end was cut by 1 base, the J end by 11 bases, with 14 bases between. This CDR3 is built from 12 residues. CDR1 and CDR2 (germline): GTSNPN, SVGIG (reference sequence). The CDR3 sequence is CAWSGALGGAFF. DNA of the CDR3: TGTGCCTGGAGTGGGGCCCTCGGGGGGGCTTTCTTT.

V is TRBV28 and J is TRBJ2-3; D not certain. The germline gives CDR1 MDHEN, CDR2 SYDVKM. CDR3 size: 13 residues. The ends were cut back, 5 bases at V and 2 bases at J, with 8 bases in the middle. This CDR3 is CASSPLFTDTQYF. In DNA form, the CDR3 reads TGTGCCAGCAGTCCACTCTTCACAGATACGCAGTATTTT.

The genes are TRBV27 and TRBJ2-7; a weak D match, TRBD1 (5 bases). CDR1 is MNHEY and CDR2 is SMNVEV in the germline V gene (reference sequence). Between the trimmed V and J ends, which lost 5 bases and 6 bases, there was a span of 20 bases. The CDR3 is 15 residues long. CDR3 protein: CASSTRTPQGVEQYF. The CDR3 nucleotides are TGTGCCAGCAGTACCCGGACACCTCAAGGGGTCGAGCAGTACTTC.

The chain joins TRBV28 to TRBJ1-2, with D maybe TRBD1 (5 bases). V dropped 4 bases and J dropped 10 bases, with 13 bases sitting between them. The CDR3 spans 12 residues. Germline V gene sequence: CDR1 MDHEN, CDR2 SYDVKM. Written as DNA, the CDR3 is TGTGCCAGCAGTTGGGAGGGGCCTTTCTACACCTTC. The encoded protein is CASSWEGPFYTF.

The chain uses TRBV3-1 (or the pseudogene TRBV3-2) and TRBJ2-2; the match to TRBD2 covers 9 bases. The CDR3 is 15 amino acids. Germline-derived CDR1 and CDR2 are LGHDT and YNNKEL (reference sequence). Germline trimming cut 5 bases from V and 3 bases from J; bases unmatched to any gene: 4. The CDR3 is CASSIAGAYTGELFF. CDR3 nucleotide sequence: TGTGCCAGCAGCATAGCGGGAGCGTACACCGGGGAGCTGTTTTTT.